The clone carrying this T cell receptor beta chain has only one observation. The germline CDR1 and CDR2 sequences are SQVTM and ANQGSEA. The CDR3 is made up of 13 amino acids. V was pared by 3 bases and J by 8 bases, with 16 bases between. These data are taken from a study of technical replicates of blood from several donors. Sequencing used immunoSEQ multiplex PCR; TCRdb keeps in-frame clones, though not all of them. The profile shows more than 65,000 clones, 85% to 95% of them singletons. The receptor's source is a human donor in good health. Source material: T cells isolated from PBMCs. V gene TRBV29-1 combines with J gene TRBJ1-2; D gene uncertain. CDR3 sequence: CSVDPTNVEGYTF. The CDR3, as DNA: TGCAGCGTTGACCCGACTAATGTGGAGGGCTACACCTTC.